A selection of T cell receptor beta chains follows, all from one sample in a study of T cells in localized non-small cell lung cancer. Using immunoSEQ multiplex PCR, the repertoire was profiled, and TCRdb retains in-frame clones only, with some absent. The sample has tens of thousands of clones; roughly 86% are singletons. This material consisted of PBMCs, taken before any cancer treatment. The receptors shown here come from a man between 40 and 69 years old with stage II lung adenocarcinoma. The CDR3 runs from the conserved cysteine through the conserved F or W. D genes are given only for firm matches. Clone size is not always given. Where it is, it says once, few, many or a class for expanded clones.

V: TRBV28; D: .; J: TRBJ2-5; size: .; CDR3: CASSPQVTQYF; DNA: TGTGCCAGCAGTCCACAGGTCACCCAGTACTTC
V: TRBV14; D: .; J: TRBJ1-3; size: .; CDR3: CASSFNRGNTIYF; DNA: TGTGCCAGCAGTTTCAACAGGGGAAACACCATATATTTT
V: TRBV2; D: .; J: TRBJ2-7; size: .; CDR3: CASSEAFRSSSYEQYF; DNA: TGTGCCAGCAGTGAAGCATTTCGGTCCAGCTCCTACGAGCAGTACTTC
V: TRBV6-5; D: .; J: TRBJ2-5; size: .; CDR3: CASSYQVTQETQYF; DNA: TGTGCCAGCAGTTACCAAGTAACCCAAGAGACCCAGTACTTC
V: TRBV5-4; D: TRBD1; J: TRBJ1-2; size: once; CDR3: CASSSGTGWIGYTF; DNA: TGTGCCAGCAGCTCCGGGACAGGGTGGATTGGCTACACCTTC
V: TRBV11-3; D: .; J: TRBJ2-1; size: .; CDR3: CASSLGRDYNEQFF; DNA: TGTGCCAGCAGCTTAGGACGAGACTACAATGAGCAGTTCTTC
V: TRBV5-4; D: .; J: TRBJ1-6; size: .; CDR3: CASSLDLGAQNSPLHF; DNA: TGTGCCAGCAGCTTGGATTTGGGGGCCCAGAATTCACCCCTCCACTTT
V: TRBV18; D: TRBD1; J: TRBJ2-3; size: .; CDR3: CASSPALWTGGTDTQYF; DNA: TGTGCCAGCTCACCAGCGCTTTGGACAGGGGGCACAGATACGCAGTATTTT
V: TRBV2; D: .; J: TRBJ2-2; size: .; CDR3: CASSEIGRNTGELFF; DNA: TGTGCCAGCAGTGAGATCGGACGGAACACCGGGGAGCTGTTTTTT
V: TRBV5-6; D: .; J: TRBJ1-6; size: .; CDR3: CASSLGQNNSPLHF; DNA: TGTGCCAGCAGCTTGGGACAAAATAATTCACCCCTCCACTTT
V: TRBV5-1; D: TRBD1; J: TRBJ2-1; size: .; CDR3: CASSSTGVSYNEQFF; DNA: TGCGCCAGCAGCTCGACAGGGGTTAGCTACAATGAGCAGTTCTTC
V: TRBV19; D: .; J: TRBJ2-7; size: few; CDR3: CASTGLTNEQYF; DNA: TGTGCCAGTACCGGCCTTACTAACGAGCAGTACTTC
V: TRBV9; D: .; J: TRBJ1-1; size: .; CDR3: CASSAQGRTEAFF; DNA: TGTGCCAGCAGCGCTCAGGGACGGACTGAAGCTTTCTTT
V: TRBV5-6; D: TRBD1; J: TRBJ1-3; size: once; CDR3: CASSLFKSLQGAYGNTIYF; DNA: TGTGCCAGCAGCTTATTTAAAAGCCTACAGGGGGCTTATGGAAACACCATATATTTT
V: TRBV27; D: .; J: TRBJ2-1; size: .; CDR3: CASASGNEQFF; DNA: TGTGCCAGCGCTTCCGGGAATGAGCAGTTCTTC
V: TRBV5-1; D: TRBD1; J: TRBJ1-2; size: once; CDR3: CASSSGQDYGYTF; DNA: TGCGCCAGCAGCTCGGGACAGGATTATGGCTACACCTTC